In this sample, the clone carrying this T cell receptor (beta chain) turned up a few times. This sample was taken from a study of blood T cells in healthy people across ages. Using a J-beta primer mix together with a sample-barcoded 5' primer, a second PCR was run for about 6 to 11 cycles. The study obtained at least 2.5 million CDR3-containing paired-end reads from every sample. TCRdb fed the 5' RACE reads into MiXCR, producing one record per CDR3 protein. The data contain 1.5 million to 2 million distinct CDR3 sequences, 30% to 35% of them singletons. The CDR3 totals 18 residues. V shed 0 bases and J 7 bases; nucleotides not matched to a gene: 10. In germline, CDR1 is DFQATT, CDR2 SNEGSKA (reference sequence). Donors ranged from roughly 6 to 100 years old and were healthy Caucasians in Russia.

This TCR was sampled from a woman in her 30s in good health. Sequenced sample: blood. The gene calls are TRBV20-1 and TRBJ1-6; the match to TRBD1 covers 12 bases. The CDR3 here is CSARDLGQGASSNSPLHF. CDR3 in DNA: TGCAGTGCTAGAGATTTGGGACAGGGGGCATCTTCGAATTCACCCCTCCACTTT.